Listed here are 14 T cell receptor beta chains from one sample, sequenced in a study of technical replicates of blood from a few donors. Generated by immunoSEQ multiplex PCR, the TCRdb table keeps only in-frame clones and is missing some. The table lists 55,000 to 60,000 clones, 85% to 95% of them singletons. The sequencing sample was made of PBMCs. Receptors originate from a human donor in good health. Some clones in this sample may be carry-over from other donors' samples.

The V and J genes are TRBV6-5 and TRBJ1-6, with 9 positions matching TRBD1. The CDR3 totals 15 residues. Germline CDR1 MNHEY, CDR2 SVGAGI. The junction had 6 bases not matched to a gene; V was cut back by 5 bases and J by 7 bases. CDR3 in amino acids: CASSKAGTGNSPLHF. Here the CDR3 DNA reads TGTGCCAGCAGTAAGGCCGGGACAGGGAATTCACCCCTCCACTTT.

The chain joins TRBV14 to TRBJ2-2; D is ambiguous. Between the trimmed V and J ends, which lost 0 bases and 6 bases, there was a span of 5 bases. Germline lookup yields CDR1 SGHDN and CDR2 FVKESK. CDR3 length: 13 residues. CDR3 nucleotide sequence: TGTGCCAGCAGCCAAGATATTGCCGGGGAGCTGTTTTTT. Amino acids: CASSQDIAGELFF.

This chain links TRBV6-6 with TRBJ2-1; 9 positions match TRBD1. The V segment lost 5 bases and the J segment 1 base; nucleotides outside the gene matches: 6. There are 16 residues in the CDR3. Germline V gene data show CDR1 as MNHNY and CDR2 as SVGAGI (reference sequence). The CDR3 nucleotides read TGTGCCAGCAGTACAAGGGACAGGGTGTCCTACAATGAGCAGTTCTTC. This encodes CASSTRDRVSYNEQFF.

V usage is TRBV5-6 and J usage is TRBJ2-6; 7 bases line up with TRBD1. After removal of 4 bases from V and 0 bases from J, the junction contained 7 bases not matched to a gene. This CDR3 spans 17 amino acids. Germline CDR1 is SGHDT and CDR2 is YYEEEE. CDR3 DNA: TGTGCCAGCAGCCGCGGACAGGCAAGCTCTGGGGCCAACGTCCTGACTTTC. This gives the protein CASSRGQASSGANVLTF. Using reference TRBV5-6 and TRBJ2-6 for the parts outside the CDR3, the full variable domain is DAGVTQSPTHLIKTRGQQVTLRCSPKSGHDTVSWYQQALGQGPQFIFQYYEEEERQRGNFPDRFSGHQFPNYSSELNVNALLLGDSALYLCASSRGQASSGANVLTFGAGSRLTVL.

The chain combines TRBV15 with TRBJ1-2; D gene ambiguous. The ends were cut back, 1 base at V and 7 bases at J, with 10 bases in the middle. CDR3 length: 13 residues. Germline CDR1 LNHNV, CDR2 YYDKDF (reference sequence). The CDR3 DNA follows: TGTGCCACCAGCAGAGGCAGATGGGCTGGCTACACCTTC. Its translation: CATSRGRWAGYTF.

The J gene is TRBJ2-7, the V gene TRBV7-2; 8 bases map to TRBD1. The CDR3 loop spans 14 amino acids. After removal of 5 bases from V and 3 bases from J, the junction contained 6 bases not matched to a gene. CDR1 is SGHTA, CDR2 FQGNSA, per germline. CDR3 coding DNA: TGTGCCAGCAGCCGAACCGGGACAGGCTACGAGCAGTACTTC. Its translation: CASSRTGTGYEQYF.

This chain joins TRBV28 and TRBJ1-1, with 12 positions matching TRBD1. The CDR3 runs 15 residues. Germline V gene lookup returns CDR1 MDHEN and CDR2 SYDVKM. Trimming at V came to 2 bases and at J to 7 bases, leaving 5 bases not matched to a gene. The CDR3 is CASSLPGQGAVEAFF. CDR3 DNA sequence: TGTGCCAGCAGTTTACCGGGACAGGGGGCGGTTGAAGCTTTCTTT.

The CDR3 DNA follows: TGTGCCAGCAGCTGGGGCCGTGGCCCACCCGGGTTCTTC. Translation: CASSWGRGPPGFF. This chain connects TRBV5-6 to TRBJ2-1; a weak D match, TRBD1 (5 bases). With 3 bases removed from V and 15 bases from J, the gap between germline ends came to 19 bases. The CDR3 consists of 13 residues. Germline V gene data show CDR1 as SGHDT and CDR2 as YYEEEE.

The V and J genes are TRBV6-5 and TRBJ1-2; D is undetermined. The CDR3 is 14 residues long. Germline V lookup: CDR1 MNHEY, CDR2 SVGAGI. V lost 6 bases, J lost 2 bases, and 13 bases lay in between. The CDR3 here is CASRKGGQNYGYTF. Here the CDR3 DNA reads TGTGCCAGCAGGAAGGGAGGGCAAAACTATGGCTACACCTTC.

This chain joins TRBV12-2 and TRBJ2-7; the table's D call TRBD1 went unverified against the DNA. TRBV12-2 is a pseudogene. The CDR3 length is 15 residues. The CDR3 spells CASRSQVRIPYEQYF. For the CDR3, the DNA is TGTGCAAGTCGCTCTCAGGTCCGAATACCCTACGAGCAGTACTTC.

This clone was picked up one time. The chain recombines TRBV4-3 with TRBJ2-1; D perhaps matches TRBD1 (6 bases). CDR1 is LGHNA, CDR2 YSLEER, per germline. The V end lost 1 base, the J end lost 1 base, and 11 bases lay between the germline ends. The CDR3 extends over 16 amino acids. Written as DNA, the CDR3 is TGCGCCAGCAGCCAAGTAGACAGGCAGTCCTACAATGAGCAGTTCTTC. It is translated as CASSQVDRQSYNEQFF.

This chain joins TRBV4-1 and TRBJ1-5, with 10 bases lining up with TRBD1. There are 15 residues in the CDR3. Germline V gives CDR1 MGHRA, CDR2 YSYEKL. V lost 2 bases and J lost 6; bases outside the gene matches: 4. The CDR3 spells CASSQRQGAGQPQHF. In nucleotides, the CDR3 is TGCGCCAGCAGCCAAAGACAGGGGGCAGGTCAGCCCCAGCATTTT.

Here the CDR3 reads CASSRGLFYGYTF. CDR3 nucleotides: TGTGCCAGCAGCAGGGGACTATTCTATGGCTACACCTTC. V and J are TRBV7-2 and TRBJ1-2; TRBD1 is a possible D gene (5 bases). Trimming took 5 bases from V and 4 from J, leaving 11 bases between them. The CDR3 is 13 amino acids. Germline V gene lookup returns CDR1 SGHTA and CDR2 FQGNSA. The full variable domain, completed using reference TRBV7-2 and TRBJ1-2, is GAGVSQSPSNKVTEKGKDVELRCDPISGHTALYWYRQSLGQGLEFLIYFQGNSAPDKSGLPSDRFSAERTGGSVSTLTIQRTQQEDSAVYLCASSRGLFYGYTFGSGTRLTVV.

The chain combines TRBV10-3 with TRBJ2-7; TRBD1 matches at 7 bases. The CDR3 has 12 residues. The germline V gene has CDR1 ENHRY and CDR2 SYGVKD. Germline trimming cut 4 bases from V and 6 bases from J; bases unmatched to any gene: 3. The CDR3 DNA sequence: TGTGCCATCAGTGCAAGGGGGCGCGAGCAGTACTTC. Its protein is CAISARGREQYF.